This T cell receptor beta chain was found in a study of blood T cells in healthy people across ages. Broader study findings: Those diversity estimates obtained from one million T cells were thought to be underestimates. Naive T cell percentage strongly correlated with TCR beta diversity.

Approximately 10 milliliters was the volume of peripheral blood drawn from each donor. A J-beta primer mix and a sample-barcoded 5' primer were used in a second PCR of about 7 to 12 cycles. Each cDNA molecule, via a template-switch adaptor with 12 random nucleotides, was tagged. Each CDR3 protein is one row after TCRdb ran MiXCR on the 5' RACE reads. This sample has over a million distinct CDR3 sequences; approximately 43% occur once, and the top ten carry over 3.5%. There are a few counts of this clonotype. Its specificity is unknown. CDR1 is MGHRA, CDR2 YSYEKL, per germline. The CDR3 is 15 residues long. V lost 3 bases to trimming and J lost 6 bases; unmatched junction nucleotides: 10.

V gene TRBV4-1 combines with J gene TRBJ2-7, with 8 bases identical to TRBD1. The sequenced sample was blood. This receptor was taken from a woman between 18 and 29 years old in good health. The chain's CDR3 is CASSHSGTGLIEQYF. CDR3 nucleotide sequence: TGCGCCAGCAGCCATTCCGGGACAGGCTTGATCGAGCAGTACTTC.